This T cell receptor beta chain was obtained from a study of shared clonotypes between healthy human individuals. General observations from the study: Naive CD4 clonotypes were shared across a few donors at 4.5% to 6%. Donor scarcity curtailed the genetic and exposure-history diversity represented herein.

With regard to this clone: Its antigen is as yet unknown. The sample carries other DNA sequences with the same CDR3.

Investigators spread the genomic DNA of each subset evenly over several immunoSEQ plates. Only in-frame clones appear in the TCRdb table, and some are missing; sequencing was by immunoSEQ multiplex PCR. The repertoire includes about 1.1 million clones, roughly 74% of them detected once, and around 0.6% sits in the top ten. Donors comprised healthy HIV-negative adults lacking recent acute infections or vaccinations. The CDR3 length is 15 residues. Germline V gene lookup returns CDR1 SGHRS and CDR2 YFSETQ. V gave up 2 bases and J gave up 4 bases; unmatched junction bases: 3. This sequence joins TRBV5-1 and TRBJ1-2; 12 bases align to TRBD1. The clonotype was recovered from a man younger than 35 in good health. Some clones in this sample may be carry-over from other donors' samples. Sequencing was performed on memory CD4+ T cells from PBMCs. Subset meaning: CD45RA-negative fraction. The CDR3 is CASSLAGQGAYGYTF. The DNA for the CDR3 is TGCGCCAGCAGCTTAGCGGGACAGGGGGCCTATGGCTACACCTTC. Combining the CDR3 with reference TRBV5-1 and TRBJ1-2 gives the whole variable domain KAGVTQTPRYLIKTRGQQVTLSCSPISGHRSVSWYQQTPGQGLQFLFEYFSETQRNKGNFPGRFSGRQFSNSRSEMNVSTLELGDSALYLCASSLAGQGAYGYTFGSGTRLTVV.